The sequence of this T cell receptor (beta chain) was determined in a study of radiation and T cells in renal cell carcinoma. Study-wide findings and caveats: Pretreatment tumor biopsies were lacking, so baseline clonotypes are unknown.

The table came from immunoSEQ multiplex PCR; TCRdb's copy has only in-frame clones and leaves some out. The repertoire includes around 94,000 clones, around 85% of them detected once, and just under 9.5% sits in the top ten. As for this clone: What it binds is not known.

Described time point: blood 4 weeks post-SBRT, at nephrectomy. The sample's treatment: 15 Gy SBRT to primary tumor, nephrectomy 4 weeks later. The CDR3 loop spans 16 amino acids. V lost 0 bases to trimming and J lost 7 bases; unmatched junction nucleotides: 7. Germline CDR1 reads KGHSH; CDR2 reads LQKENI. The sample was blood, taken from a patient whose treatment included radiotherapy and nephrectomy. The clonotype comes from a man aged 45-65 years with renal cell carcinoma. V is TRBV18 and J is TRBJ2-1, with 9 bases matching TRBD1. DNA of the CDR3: TGTGCCAGCTCACCACCCGGACAGGGGATAGCAAATGAGCAGTTCTTC. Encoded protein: CASSPPGQGIANEQFF.